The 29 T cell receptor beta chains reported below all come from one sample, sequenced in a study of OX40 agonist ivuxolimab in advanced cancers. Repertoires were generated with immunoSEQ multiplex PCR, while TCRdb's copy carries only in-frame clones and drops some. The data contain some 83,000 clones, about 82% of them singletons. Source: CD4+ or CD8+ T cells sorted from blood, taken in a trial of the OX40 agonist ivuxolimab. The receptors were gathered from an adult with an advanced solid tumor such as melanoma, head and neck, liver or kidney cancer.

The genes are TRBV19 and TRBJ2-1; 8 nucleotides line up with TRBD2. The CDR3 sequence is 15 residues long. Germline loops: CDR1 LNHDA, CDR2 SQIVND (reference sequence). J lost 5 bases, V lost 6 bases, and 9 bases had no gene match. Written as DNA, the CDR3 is TGTGCCAGTAGGACACCGGGAGGGCAGAACAATGAGCAGTTCTTC. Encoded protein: CASRTPGGQNNEQFF. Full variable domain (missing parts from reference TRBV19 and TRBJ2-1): DGGITQSPKYLFRKEGQNVTLSCEQNLNHDAMYWYRQDPGQGLRLIYYSQIVNDFQKGDIAEGYSVSREKKESFPLTVTSAQKNPTAFYLCASRTPGGQNNEQFFGPGTRLTVL.

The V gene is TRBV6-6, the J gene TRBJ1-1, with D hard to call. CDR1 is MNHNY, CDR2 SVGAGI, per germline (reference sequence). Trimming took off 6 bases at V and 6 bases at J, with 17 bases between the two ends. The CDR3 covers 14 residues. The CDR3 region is CASSPQVLGSEAFF. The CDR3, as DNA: TGTGCCAGCAGCCCGCAGGTCCTGGGGTCTGAAGCTTTCTTT.

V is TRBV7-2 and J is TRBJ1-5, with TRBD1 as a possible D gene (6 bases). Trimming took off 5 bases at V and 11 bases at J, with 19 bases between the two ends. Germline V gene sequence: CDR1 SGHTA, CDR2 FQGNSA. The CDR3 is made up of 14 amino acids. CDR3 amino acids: CASSPQGGSETQHF. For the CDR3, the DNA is TGTGCCAGCAGCCCACAGGGAGGTAGCGAGACCCAGCATTTT.

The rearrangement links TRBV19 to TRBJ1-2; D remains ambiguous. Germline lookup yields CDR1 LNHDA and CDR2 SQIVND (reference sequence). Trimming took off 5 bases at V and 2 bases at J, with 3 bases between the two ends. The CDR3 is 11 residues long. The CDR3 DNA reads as TGTGCCAGTAGTTCAAACTATGGCTACACCTTC. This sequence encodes CASSSNYGYTF.

The CDR3 nucleotides are TGTGCCAGCAGCTTACTAGCGCTCTACGAGCAGTACTTC. This gives the protein CASSLLALYEQYF. The chain has TRBV7-2 and TRBJ2-7; perhaps TRBD2 as D (6 bases). CDR1 is SGHTA and CDR2 is FQGNSA in the germline V gene. This CDR3 is built from 13 residues. The V and J ends lost 2 bases and 3 bases respectively, with 8 bases between them.

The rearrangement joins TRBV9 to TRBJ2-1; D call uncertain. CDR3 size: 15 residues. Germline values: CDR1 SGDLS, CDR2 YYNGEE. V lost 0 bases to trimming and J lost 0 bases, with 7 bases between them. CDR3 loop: CASSVGTGSYNEQFF. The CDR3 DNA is TGTGCCAGCAGCGTAGGGACGGGCTCCTACAATGAGCAGTTCTTC.

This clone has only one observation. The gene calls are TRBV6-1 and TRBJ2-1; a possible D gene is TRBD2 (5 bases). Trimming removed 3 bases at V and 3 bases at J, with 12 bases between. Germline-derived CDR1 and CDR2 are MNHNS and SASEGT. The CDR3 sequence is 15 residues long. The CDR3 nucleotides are TGTGCCAGCAGTGAGGGGAGACACTACTACAATGAGCAGTTCTTC. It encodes CASSEGRHYYNEQFF.

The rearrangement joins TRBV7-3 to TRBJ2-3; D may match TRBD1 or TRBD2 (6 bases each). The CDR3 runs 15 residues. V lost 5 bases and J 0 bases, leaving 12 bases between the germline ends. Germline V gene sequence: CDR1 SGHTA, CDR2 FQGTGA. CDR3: CASSPQGTSTDTQYF. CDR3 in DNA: TGTGCCAGCAGCCCCCAGGGGACTAGCACAGATACGCAGTATTTT.

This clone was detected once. CDR3 bases: TGTGCCAGCAGCCGGGACAGGGTGAAAAACATTCAGTACTTC. This codes for CASSRDRVKNIQYF. The V call is TRBV7-2, the J call TRBJ2-4; 9 nucleotides align to TRBD1. The CDR3 extends over 14 amino acids. V was pared by 5 bases and J by 4 bases, with 3 bases of the junction left unmatched. Germline V gene lookup returns CDR1 SGHTA and CDR2 FQGNSA.

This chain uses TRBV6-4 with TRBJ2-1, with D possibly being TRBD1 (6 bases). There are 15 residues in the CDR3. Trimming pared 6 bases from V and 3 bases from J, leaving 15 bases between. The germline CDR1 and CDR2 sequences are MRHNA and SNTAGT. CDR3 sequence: CASSPRDTSYNEQFF. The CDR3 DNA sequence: TGTGCCAGCAGCCCCCGGGACACAAGCTACAATGAGCAGTTCTTC.

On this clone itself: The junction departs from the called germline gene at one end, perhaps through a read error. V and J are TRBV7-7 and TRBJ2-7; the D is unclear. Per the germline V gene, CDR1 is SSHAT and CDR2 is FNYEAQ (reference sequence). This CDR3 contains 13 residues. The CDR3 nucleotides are TGTGCTAGCAGCTTCGAGGAATTAGGGGAGCAGTACTTC. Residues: CASSFEELGEQYF.

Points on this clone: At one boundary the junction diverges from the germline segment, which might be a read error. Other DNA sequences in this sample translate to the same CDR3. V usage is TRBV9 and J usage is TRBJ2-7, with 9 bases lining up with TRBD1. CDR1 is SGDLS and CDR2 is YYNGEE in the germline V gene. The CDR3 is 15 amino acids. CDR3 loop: CASSVEGTGKFEQYF. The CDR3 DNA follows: TGTGCCAGCAGTGTAGAAGGGACAGGGAAATTCGAGCAGTACTTC.

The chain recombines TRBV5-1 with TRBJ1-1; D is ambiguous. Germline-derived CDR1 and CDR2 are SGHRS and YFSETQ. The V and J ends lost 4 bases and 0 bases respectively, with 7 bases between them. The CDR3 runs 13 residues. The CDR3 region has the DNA TGCGCCAGCAGCCCCCGGATGAACACTGAAGCTTTCTTT. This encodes CASSPRMNTEAFF.

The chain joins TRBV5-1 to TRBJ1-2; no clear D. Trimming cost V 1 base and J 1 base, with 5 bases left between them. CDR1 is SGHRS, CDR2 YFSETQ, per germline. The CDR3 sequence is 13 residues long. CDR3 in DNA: TGCGCCAGCAGCTTGAGGAATAACTATGGCTACACCTTC. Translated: CASSLRNNYGYTF.

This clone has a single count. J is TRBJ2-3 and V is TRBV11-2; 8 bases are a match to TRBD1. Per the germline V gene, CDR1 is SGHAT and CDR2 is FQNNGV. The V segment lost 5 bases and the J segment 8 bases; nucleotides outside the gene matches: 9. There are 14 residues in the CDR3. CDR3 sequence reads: CASSPRTGKGTQYF. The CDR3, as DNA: TGTGCCAGCAGCCCTAGGACAGGGAAAGGTACGCAGTATTTT.

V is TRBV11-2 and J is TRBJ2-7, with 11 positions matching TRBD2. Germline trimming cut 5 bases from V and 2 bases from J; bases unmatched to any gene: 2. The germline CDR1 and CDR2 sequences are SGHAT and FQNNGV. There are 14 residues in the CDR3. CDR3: CASSTSGSAYEQYF. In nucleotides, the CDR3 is TGTGCCAGCAGCACTAGCGGGAGCGCCTACGAGCAGTACTTC.

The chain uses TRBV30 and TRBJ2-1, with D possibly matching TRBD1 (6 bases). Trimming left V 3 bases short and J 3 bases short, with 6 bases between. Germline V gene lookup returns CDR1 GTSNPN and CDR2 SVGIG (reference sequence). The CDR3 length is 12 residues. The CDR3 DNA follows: TGTGCCTGGAGGGACAGCTACAATGAGCAGTTCTTC. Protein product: CAWRDSYNEQFF.

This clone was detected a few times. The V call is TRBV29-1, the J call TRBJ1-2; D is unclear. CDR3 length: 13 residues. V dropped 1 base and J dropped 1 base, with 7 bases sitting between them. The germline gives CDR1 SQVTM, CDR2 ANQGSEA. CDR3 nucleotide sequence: TGCAGCGTTGAAGGGTTGGATAACTATGGCTACACCTTC. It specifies CSVEGLDNYGYTF.

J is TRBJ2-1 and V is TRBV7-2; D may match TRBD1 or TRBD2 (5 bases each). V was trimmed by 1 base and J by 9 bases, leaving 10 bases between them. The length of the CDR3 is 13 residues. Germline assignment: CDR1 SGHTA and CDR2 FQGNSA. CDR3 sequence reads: CASSLDGGREQFF. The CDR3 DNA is TGTGCCAGCAGCTTAGATGGGGGACGTGAGCAGTTCTTC.

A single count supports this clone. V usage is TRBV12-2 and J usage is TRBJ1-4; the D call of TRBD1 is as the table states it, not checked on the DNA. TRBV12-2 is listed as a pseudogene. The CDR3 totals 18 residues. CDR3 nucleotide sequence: TGTGCAAGTCGCTTAGCGGACAGGGGTGAGGTGACTAATGAAAAACTGTTTTTT. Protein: CASRLADRGEVTNEKLFF.

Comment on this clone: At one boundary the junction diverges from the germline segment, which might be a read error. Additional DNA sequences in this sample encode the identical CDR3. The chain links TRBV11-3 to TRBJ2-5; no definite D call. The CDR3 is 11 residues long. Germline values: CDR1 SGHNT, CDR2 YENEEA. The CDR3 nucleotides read TGTGCCAGCAGTTTAGGGGAGACCCAGTACTTC. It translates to CASSLGETQYF.

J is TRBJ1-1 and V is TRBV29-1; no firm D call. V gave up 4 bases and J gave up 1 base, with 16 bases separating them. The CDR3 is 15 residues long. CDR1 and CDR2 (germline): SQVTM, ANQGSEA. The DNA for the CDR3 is TGCAGCGTTGGGTTTCGTGGGAAGGGGAACACTGAAGCTTTCTTT. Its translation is CSVGFRGKGNTEAFF.

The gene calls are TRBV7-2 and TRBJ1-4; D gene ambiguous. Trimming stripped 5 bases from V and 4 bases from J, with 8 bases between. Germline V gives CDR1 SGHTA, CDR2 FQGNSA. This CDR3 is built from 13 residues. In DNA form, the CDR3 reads TGTGCCAGCAGCCCAGTGTTTAATGAAAAACTGTTTTTT. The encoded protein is CASSPVFNEKLFF.

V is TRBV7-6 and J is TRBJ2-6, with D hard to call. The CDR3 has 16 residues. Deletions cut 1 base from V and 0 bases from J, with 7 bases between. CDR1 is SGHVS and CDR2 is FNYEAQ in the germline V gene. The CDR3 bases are TGTGCCAGCAGCTTAGAACACCTCTCTGGGGCCAACGTCCTGACTTTC. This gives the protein CASSLEHLSGANVLTF.

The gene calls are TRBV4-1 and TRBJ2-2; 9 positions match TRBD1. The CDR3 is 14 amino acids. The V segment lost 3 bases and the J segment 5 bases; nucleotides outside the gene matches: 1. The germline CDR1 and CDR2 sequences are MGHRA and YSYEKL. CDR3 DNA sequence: TGCGCCAGCAGCCACGGACAGGGGACCGGGGAGCTGTTTTTT. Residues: CASSHGQGTGELFF.

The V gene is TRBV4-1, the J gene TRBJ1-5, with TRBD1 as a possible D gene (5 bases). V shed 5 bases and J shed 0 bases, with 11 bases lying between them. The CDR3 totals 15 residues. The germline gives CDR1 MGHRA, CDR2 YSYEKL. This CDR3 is CASSARVNSNQPQHF. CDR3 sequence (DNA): TGCGCCAGCAGCGCCAGGGTTAATAGCAATCAGCCCCAGCATTTT.

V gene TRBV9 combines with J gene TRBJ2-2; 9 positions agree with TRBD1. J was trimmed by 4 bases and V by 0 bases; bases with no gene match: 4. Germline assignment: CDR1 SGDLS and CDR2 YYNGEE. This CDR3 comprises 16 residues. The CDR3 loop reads CASSVEQGAGTGELFF. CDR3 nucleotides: TGTGCCAGCAGCGTAGAACAGGGGGCAGGCACCGGGGAGCTGTTTTTT.

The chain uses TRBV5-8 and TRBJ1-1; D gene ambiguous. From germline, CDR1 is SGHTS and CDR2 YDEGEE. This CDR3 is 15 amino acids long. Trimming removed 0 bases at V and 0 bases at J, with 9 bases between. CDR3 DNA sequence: TGTGCCAGCAGCTTGGTGACCTCCATGAACACTGAAGCTTTCTTT. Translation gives CASSLVTSMNTEAFF.

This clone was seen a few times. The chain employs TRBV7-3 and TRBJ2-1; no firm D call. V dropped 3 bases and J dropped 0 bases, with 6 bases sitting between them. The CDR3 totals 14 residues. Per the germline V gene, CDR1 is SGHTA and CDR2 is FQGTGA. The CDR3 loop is CASSFSSSYNEQFF. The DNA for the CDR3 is TGTGCCAGCAGCTTCTCAAGCTCCTACAATGAGCAGTTCTTC. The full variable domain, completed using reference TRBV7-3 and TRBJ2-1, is GAGVSQTPSNKVTEKGKYVELRCDPISGHTALYWYRQSLGQGPEFLIYFQGTGAADDSGLPNDRFFAVRPEGSVSTLKIQRTERGDSAVYLCASSFSSSYNEQFFGPGTRLTVL.